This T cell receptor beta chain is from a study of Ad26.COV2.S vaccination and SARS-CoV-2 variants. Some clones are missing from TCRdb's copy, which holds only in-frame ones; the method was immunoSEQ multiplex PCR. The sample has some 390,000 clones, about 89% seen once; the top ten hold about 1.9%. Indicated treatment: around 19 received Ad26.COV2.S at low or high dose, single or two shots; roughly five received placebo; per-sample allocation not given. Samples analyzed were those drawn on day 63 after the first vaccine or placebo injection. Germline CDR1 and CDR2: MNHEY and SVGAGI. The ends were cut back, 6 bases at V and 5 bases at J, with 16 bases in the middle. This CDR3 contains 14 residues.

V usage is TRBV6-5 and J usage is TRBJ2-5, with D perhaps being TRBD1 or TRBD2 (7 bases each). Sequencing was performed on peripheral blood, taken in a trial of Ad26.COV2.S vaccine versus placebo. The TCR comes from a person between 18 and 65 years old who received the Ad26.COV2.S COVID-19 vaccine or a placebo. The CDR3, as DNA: TGTGCCAGCAGCGGGAGGAGGGGGCTGGAGACCCAGTACTTC. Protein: CASSGRRGLETQYF.